A selection of T cell receptor beta chains follows, all from one sample in a study of blood T cell repertoires in COVID-19. TCRdb's copy holds only in-frame clones and misses some; the assay was immunoSEQ multiplex PCR. The table lists about 190,000 clones, 82% of them singletons. Material: peripheral blood. These receptors were obtained from a woman in her sixties or seventies with COVID-19, enrolled during active disease. CDR3s include the opening cysteine and the closing phenylalanine or tryptophan. Fields, in order: CDR3 DNA, CDR3 protein, D gene, V gene, clone size, J gene. A D gene is named only where the DNA matches it firmly. The size field is filled for only some rows; it gives once, few, many or a size class.

DNA: TGTGCCAGCAGTGAGGCGGTAGGCCTAGGTTCCAAAAACATTCAGTACTTC
CDR3: CASSEAVGLGSKNIQYF
D: -
V: TRBV2
size: -
J: TRBJ2-4

DNA: TGTGCCAGCAGCTCCGACAGGGCCTTAGCCAAAAACATTCAGTACTTC
CDR3: CASSSDRALAKNIQYF
D: TRBD1
V: TRBV5-6
size: -
J: TRBJ2-4

DNA: TGTGCCAGCAGTCAAATACTAGCAGCTGAGCAGTTCTTC
CDR3: CASSQILAAEQFF
D: -
V: TRBV6-2/TRBV6-3
size: -
J: TRBJ2-1

DNA: TGTGCCAGCAGCCAAGTACGCGCGGGATGGTACAATGAGCAGTTCTTC
CDR3: CASSQVRAGWYNEQFF
D: -
V: TRBV14
size: -
J: TRBJ2-1

DNA: TGTGCCAGCAGTGACCGCGGGAGGAGCGGGGGTGCTGAGCAGTTCTTC
CDR3: CASSDRGRSGGAEQFF
D: TRBD2
V: TRBV2
size: -
J: TRBJ2-1

DNA: TGTGCCAGTAGTATTCCGGGACTCCACAATGAGCAGTTCTTC
CDR3: CASSIPGLHNEQFF
D: -
V: TRBV19
size: -
J: TRBJ2-1

DNA: TGTGCCAGCAGCTTAGTTGGGACAGGGGGAGGCTACACCTTC
CDR3: CASSLVGTGGGYTF
D: TRBD1
V: TRBV7-2
size: -
J: TRBJ1-2

DNA: TGTGCCAGCAGGGACAGGGGGGATAATTCACCCCTCCACTTT
CDR3: CASRDRGDNSPLHF
D: TRBD1
V: TRBV5-8
size: -
J: TRBJ1-6

DNA: TGTGCCAGCAGCTTAATACCGATAGGACAGTTAAAACAAGAGACCCAGTACTTC
CDR3: CASSLIPIGQLKQETQYF
D: -
V: TRBV7-3
size: -
J: TRBJ2-5

DNA: TGTGCCAGCAGCAAACCGGGACTAGCGGGAGGAGAGCAGTTCTTC
CDR3: CASSKPGLAGGEQFF
D: TRBD2
V: TRBV7-8
size: -
J: TRBJ2-1

DNA: TGTGCCAGCAGCACCCCTCTCTACGAGCAGTACTTC
CDR3: CASSTPLYEQYF
D: -
V: TRBV21-1
size: -
J: TRBJ2-7

DNA: TGTGCCAGTAGTTTGACTTGGTCGAACACTGAAGCTTTCTTT
CDR3: CASSLTWSNTEAFF
D: -
V: TRBV19
size: -
J: TRBJ1-1

DNA: TGTGCCAGCACCAGGGCGAACACCGGGGAGCTGTTTTTT
CDR3: CASTRANTGELFF
D: -
V: TRBV6-1
size: few
J: TRBJ2-2

DNA: TGTGCCAGCAGCTCTGGGACAGGGGGCTTCTATGGCTACACCTTC
CDR3: CASSSGTGGFYGYTF
D: TRBD1
V: TRBV7-2
size: -
J: TRBJ1-2

DNA: TGTGCCAGCAGCTTCAGCACGACCGCGGGAGATACGCAGTATTTT
CDR3: CASSFSTTAGDTQYF
D: -
V: TRBV7-2
size: -
J: TRBJ2-3

DNA: TGTGCCAGCAGCTTACGGGGAAATACGCAGTATTTT
CDR3: CASSLRGNTQYF
D: -
V: TRBV7-3
size: -
J: TRBJ2-3

DNA: TGTGCCAGCTCCCCAACCGGGACAGGGAATGGCTACACCTTC
CDR3: CASSPTGTGNGYTF
D: TRBD1
V: TRBV18
size: -
J: TRBJ1-2

DNA: TGTGCCACAAGGACAGGGCTGAACACTGAAGCTTTCTTT
CDR3: CATRTGLNTEAFF
D: TRBD1
V: TRBV6-5
size: -
J: TRBJ1-1

DNA: TGTGCCAGCAGTCCCTCGATAGCGGGAAGGGAAGCTTTCTTT
CDR3: CASSPSIAGREAFF
D: -
V: TRBV28
size: -
J: TRBJ1-1

DNA: TGTGCCAGCAGTTTAGGGGGCCCTGATCACGAGCAGTACTTC
CDR3: CASSLGGPDHEQYF
D: -
V: TRBV28
size: -
J: TRBJ2-7

DNA: TGTGCCAGCGACACGGGCAGGGGCCCAAGCTCCTATAATTCACCCCTCCACTTT
CDR3: CASDTGRGPSSYNSPLHF
D: -
V: TRBV2
size: many
J: TRBJ1-6

DNA: TGTGCCAGCAGCATAAGACAGGGGGCTCACACTGAAGCTTTCTTT
CDR3: CASSIRQGAHTEAFF
D: TRBD1
V: TRBV11-2
size: -
J: TRBJ1-1

DNA: TGTGCCAGCAGCGTTTCCGGGACAGATCTTGATACCCAGTACTTC
CDR3: CASSVSGTDLDTQYF
D: TRBD1
V: TRBV9
size: -
J: TRBJ2-5